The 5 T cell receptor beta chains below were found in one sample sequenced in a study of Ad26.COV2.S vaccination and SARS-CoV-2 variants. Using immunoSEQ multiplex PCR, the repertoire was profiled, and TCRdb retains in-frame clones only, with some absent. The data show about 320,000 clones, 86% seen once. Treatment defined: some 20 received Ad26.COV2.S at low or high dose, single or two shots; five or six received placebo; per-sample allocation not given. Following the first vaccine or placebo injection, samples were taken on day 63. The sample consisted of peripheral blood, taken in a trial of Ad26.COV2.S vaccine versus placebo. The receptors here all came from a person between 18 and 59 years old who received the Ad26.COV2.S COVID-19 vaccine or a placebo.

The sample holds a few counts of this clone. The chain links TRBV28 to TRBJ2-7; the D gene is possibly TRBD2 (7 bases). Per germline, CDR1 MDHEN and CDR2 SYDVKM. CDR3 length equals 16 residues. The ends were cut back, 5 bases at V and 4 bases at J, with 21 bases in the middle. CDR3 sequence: CASSAWGAGATYEQYF. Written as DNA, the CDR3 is TGTGCCAGCAGTGCTTGGGGGGCGGGGGCCACGTACGAGCAGTACTTC. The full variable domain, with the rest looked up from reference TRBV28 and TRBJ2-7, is DVKVTQSSRYLVKRTGEKVFLECVQDMDHENMFWYRQDPGLGLRLIYFSYDVKMKEKGDIPEGYSVSREKKERFSLILESASTNQTSMYLCASSAWGAGATYEQYFGPGTRLTVT.

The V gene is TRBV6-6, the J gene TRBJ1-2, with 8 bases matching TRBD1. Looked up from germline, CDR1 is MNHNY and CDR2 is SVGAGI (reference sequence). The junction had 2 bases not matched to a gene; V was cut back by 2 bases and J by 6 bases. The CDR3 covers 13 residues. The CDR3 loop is CASSYLTGDGYTF. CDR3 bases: TGTGCCAGCAGTTACCTGACAGGGGATGGCTACACCTTC.

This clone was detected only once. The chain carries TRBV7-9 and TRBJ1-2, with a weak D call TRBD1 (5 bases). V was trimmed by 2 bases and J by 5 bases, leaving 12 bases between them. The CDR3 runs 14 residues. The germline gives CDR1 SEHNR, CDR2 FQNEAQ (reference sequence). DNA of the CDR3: TGTGCCAGCAGCTTATCTATAGGGGAATATGGCTACACCTTC. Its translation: CASSLSIGEYGYTF.

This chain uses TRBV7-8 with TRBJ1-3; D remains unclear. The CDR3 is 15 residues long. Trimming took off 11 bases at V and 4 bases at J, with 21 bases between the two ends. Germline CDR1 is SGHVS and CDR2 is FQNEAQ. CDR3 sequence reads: CAATESGGPGNTIYF. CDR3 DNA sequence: TGTGCCGCGACCGAAAGCGGTGGCCCAGGAAACACCATATATTTT.

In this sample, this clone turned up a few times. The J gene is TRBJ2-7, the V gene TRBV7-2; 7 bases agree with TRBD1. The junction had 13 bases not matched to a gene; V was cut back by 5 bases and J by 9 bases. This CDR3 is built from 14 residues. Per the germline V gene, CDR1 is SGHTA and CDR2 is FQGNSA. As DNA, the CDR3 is TGTGCCAGCAGCGCCCAGTCCCGACAGGGACGGCAGTACTTC. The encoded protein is CASSAQSRQGRQYF.